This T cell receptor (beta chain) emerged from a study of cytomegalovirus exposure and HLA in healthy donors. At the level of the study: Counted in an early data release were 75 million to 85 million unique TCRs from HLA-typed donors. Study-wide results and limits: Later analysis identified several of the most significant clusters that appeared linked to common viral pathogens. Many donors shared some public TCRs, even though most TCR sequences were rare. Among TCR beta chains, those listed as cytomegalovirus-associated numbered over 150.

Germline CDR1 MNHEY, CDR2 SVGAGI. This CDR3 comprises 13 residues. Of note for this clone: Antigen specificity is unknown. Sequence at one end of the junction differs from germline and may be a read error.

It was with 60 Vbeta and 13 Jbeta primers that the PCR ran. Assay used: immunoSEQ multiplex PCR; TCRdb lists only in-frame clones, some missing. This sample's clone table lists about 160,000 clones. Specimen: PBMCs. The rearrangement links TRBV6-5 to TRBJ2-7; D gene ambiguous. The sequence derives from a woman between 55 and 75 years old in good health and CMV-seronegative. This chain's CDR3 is CASSPPFHYEQHF. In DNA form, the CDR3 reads TGTGCCAGCAGTCCACCATTCCACTACGAGCAGCACTTC.